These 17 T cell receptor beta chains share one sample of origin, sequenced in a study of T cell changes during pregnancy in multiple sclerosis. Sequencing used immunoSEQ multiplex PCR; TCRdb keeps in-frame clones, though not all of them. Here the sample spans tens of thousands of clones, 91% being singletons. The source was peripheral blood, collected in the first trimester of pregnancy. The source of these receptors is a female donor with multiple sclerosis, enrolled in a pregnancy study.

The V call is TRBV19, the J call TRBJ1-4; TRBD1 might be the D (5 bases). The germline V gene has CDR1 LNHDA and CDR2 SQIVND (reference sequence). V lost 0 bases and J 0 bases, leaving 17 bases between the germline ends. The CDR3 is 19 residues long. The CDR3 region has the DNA TGTGCCAGTAGTATAGATAGAGGATGGAGGGGAACAACTAATGAAAAACTGTTTTTT. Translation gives CASSIDRGWRGTTNEKLFF.

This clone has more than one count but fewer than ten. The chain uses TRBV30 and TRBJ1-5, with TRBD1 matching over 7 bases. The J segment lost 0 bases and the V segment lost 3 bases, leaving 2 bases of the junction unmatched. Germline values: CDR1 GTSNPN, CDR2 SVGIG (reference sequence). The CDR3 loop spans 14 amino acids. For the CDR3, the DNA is TGTGCCTGGAGGCAGGGGGATAGCAATCAGCCCCAGCATTTT. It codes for CAWRQGDSNQPQHF.

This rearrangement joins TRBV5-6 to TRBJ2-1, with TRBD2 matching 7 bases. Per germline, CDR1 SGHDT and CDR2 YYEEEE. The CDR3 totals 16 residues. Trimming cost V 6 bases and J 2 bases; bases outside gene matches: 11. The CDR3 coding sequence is TGTGCCAGCATCCGTCAAAGCGCGGGAGCCTACAATGAGCAGTTCTTC. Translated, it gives CASIRQSAGAYNEQFF. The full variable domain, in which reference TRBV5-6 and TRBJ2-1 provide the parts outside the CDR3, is DAGVTQSPTHLIKTRGQQVTLRCSPKSGHDTVSWYQQALGQGPQFIFQYYEEEERQRGNFPDRFSGHQFPNYSSELNVNALLLGDSALYLCASIRQSAGAYNEQFFGPGTRLTVL.

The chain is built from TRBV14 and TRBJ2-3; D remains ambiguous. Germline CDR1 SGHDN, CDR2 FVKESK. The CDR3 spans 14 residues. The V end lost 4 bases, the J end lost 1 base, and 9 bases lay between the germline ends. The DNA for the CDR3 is TGTGCCAGCAGCCTTCAAGCACGCACAGATACGCAGTATTTT. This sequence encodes CASSLQARTDTQYF.

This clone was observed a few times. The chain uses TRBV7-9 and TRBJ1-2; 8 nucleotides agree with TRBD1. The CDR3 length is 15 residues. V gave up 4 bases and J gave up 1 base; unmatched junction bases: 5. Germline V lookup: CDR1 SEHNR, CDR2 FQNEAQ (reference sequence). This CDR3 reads CASSSLTGDNYGYTF. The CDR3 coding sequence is TGTGCCAGCAGCTCCCTGACAGGGGATAACTATGGCTACACCTTC.

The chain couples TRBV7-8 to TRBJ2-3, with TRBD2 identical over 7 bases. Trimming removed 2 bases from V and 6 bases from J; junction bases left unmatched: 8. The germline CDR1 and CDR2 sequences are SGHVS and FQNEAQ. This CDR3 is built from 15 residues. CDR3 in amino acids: CASSLKGLVRDTQYF. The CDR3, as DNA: TGTGCCAGCAGCTTAAAAGGACTAGTCCGCGATACGCAGTATTTT.

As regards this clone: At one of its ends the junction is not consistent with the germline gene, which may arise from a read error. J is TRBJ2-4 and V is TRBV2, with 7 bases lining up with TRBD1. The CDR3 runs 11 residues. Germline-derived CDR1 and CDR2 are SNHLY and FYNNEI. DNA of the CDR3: TGTGCCAGCAGTGATTGGGGACAGATAGACTTC. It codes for CASSDWGQIDF.

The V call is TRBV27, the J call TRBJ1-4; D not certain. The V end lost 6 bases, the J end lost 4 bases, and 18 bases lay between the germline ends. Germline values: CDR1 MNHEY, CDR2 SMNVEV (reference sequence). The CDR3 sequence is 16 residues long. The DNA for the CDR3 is TGTGCCAGCAGCTTGTCGGCTTCAGGATTTAATGAAAAACTGTTTTTT. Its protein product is CASSLSASGFNEKLFF.

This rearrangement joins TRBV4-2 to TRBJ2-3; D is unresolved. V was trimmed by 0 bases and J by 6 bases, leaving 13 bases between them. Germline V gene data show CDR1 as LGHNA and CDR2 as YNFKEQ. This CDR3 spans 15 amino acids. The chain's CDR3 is CASSQEVRSFDTQYF. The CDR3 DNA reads TGTGCCAGCAGCCAAGAAGTTCGCAGTTTCGATACGCAGTATTTT.

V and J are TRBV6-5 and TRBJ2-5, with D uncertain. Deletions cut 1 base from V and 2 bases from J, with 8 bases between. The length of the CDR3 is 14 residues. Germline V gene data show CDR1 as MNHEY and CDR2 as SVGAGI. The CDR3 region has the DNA TGTGCCAGCAGTTACTTAGGCAGGCAAGAGACCCAGTACTTC. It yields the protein CASSYLGRQETQYF.

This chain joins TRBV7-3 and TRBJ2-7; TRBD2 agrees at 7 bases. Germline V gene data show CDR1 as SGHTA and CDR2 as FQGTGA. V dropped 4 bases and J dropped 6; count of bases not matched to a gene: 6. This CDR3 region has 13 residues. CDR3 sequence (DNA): TGTGCCAGCAGCTCCACGGGGGGTTCCGAGCAGTACTTC. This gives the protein CASSSTGGSEQYF.

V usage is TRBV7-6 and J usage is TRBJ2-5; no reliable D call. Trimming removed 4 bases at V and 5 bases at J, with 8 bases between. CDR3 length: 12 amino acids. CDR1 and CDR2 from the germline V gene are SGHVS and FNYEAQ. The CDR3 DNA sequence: TGTGCCAGCAGCTCCCGTAGTGAGACCCAGTACTTC. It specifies CASSSRSETQYF.

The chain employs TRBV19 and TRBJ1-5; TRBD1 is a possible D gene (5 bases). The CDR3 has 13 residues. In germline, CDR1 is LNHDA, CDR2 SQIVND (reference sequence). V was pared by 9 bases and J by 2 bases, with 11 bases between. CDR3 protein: CASTRQRNQPQHF. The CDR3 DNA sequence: TGTGCCAGCACCAGACAGCGCAATCAGCCCCAGCATTTT.

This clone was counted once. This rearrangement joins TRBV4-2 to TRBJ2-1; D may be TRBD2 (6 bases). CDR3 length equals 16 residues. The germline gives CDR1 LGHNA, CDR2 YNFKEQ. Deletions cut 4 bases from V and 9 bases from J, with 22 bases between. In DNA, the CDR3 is TGTGCCAGCAGCCCACTCCAGGAGCGGGCTTACGGTGAGCAGTTCTTC. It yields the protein CASSPLQERAYGEQFF.

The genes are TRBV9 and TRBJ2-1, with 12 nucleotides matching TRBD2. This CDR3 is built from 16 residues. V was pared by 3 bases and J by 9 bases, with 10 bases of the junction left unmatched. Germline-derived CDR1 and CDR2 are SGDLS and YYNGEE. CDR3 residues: CASSGLAGVSIGEQFF. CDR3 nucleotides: TGTGCCAGCAGCGGACTAGCGGGAGTATCGATCGGTGAGCAGTTCTTC. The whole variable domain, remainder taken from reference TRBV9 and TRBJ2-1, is DSGVTQTPKHLITATGQRVTLRCSPRSGDLSVYWYQQSLDQGLQFLIQYYNGEERAKGNILERFSAQQFPDLHSELNLSSLELGDSALYFCASSGLAGVSIGEQFFGPGTRLTVL.

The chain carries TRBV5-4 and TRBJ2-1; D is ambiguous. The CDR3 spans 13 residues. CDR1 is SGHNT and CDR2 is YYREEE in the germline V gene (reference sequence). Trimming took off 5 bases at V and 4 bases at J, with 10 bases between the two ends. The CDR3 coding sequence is TGTGCCAGCAGTTCCGACTCATACAATGAGCAGTTCTTC. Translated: CASSSDSYNEQFF.

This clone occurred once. The CDR3 DNA is TGTGCCAGCAGCCTAGATAAGAACACTGAAGCTTTCTTT. Amino acid sequence: CASSLDKNTEAFF. J is TRBJ1-1 and V is TRBV5-4; no clear D. Germline V lookup: CDR1 SGHNT, CDR2 YYREEE (reference sequence). This CDR3 contains 13 residues. V lost 4 bases and J lost 1, with 8 bases in between.